This T cell receptor beta chain was captured in a study of OX40 agonist ivuxolimab in advanced cancers. Libraries were prepared by immunoSEQ multiplex PCR; TCRdb keeps only in-frame clonotypes and omits some of them. There are about 80,000 clones in the sample; 90% to 95% occur only once, and approximately 0.69% lies in the top ten. General study findings and limits: Clonal expansion from baseline to week 6 occurred in both CD4+ and CD8+ T cells. Antigen specificity was not determined for the expanded peripheral T cells.

On this clone: Its antigen is currently unknown.

Looked up from germline, CDR1 is SGHVS and CDR2 is FQNEAQ. CDR3 size: 15 residues. V lost 2 bases to trimming and J lost 3 bases, with 14 bases between them. The chain has TRBV7-8 and TRBJ2-7; D ambiguous. Source: CD4+ or CD8+ T cells sorted from blood, taken in a trial of the OX40 agonist ivuxolimab. This clonotype was obtained from an adult with an advanced solid tumor such as melanoma, head and neck, liver or kidney cancer. CDR3 protein: CASSLTHRPDYEQYF. CDR3 sequence (DNA): TGTGCCAGCAGCTTAACTCACAGACCAGACTACGAGCAGTACTTC.